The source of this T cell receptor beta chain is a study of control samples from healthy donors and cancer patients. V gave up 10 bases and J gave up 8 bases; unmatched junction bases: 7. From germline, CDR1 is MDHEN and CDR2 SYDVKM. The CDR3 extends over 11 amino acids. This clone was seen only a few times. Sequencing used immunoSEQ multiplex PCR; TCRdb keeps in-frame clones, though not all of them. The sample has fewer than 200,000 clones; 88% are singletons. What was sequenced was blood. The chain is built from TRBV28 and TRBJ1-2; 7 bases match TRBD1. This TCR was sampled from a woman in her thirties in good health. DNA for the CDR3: TGTGCCACTCAGGGGGGGTACGGCTACACCTTC. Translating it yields CATQGGYGYTF.